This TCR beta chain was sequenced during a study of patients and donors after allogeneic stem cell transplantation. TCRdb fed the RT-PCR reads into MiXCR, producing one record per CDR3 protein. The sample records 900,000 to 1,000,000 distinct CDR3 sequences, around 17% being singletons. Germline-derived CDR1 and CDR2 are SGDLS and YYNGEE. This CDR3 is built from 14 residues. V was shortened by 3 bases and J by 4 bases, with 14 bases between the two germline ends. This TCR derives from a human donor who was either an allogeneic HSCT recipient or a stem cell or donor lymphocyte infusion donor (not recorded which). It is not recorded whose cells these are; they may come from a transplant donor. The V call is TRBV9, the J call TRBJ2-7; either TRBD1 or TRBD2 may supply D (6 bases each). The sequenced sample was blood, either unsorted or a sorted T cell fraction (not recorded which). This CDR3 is CASSGTGAQYEQYF. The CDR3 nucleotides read TGTGCCAGCAGCGGTACGGGGGCGCAGTACGAGCAGTACTTC.